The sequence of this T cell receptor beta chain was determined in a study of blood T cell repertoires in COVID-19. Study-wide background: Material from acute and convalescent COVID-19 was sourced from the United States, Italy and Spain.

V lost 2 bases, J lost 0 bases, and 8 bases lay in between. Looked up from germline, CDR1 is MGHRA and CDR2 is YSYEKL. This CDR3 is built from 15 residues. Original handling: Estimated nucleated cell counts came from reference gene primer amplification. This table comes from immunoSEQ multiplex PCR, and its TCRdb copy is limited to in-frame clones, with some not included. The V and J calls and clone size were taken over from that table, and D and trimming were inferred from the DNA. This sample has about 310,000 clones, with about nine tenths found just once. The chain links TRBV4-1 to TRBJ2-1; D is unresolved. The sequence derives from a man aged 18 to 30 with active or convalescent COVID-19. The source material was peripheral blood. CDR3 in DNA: TGCGCCAGCAGCCAACTAGTCCGCTCCTACAATGAGCAGTTCTTC. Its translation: CASSQLVRSYNEQFF.